These 20 T cell receptor beta chains came from one sample sequenced in a study of metastatic and nonmetastatic thyroid tumors. Until they underwent thyroid surgery, no patient had received any treatment. TCRdb reanalyzed the PCR reads via MiXCR. Found here are about 23,000 clones, about 30% of them singletons; the top ten hold around 5.4%. Material for sequencing was tumor tissue. These receptors were obtained from a female donor with papillary thyroid cancer or a benign thyroid nodule (not recorded which). Some clones in this sample may be carry-over from other donors' samples.

By sample fraction, this clone is medium-sized. This chain links TRBV24-1 with TRBJ2-7; D perhaps matches TRBD1 (6 bases). V was pared by 3 bases and J by 6 bases, with 14 bases between. Looked up from germline, CDR1 is KGHDR and CDR2 is SFDVKD. The CDR3 length is 14 residues. The CDR3 loop reads CATSDATGLGEQYF. The CDR3 DNA reads as TGTGCCACCAGTGATGCGACAGGACTGGGCGAGCAGTACTTC.

This clone was detected only a few times. The V and J genes are TRBV4-2 and TRBJ2-7, with 9 positions matching TRBD2. Germline V gene lookup returns CDR1 LGHNA and CDR2 YNFKEQ. V dropped 3 bases and J dropped 6; count of bases not matched to a gene: 9. There are 15 residues in the CDR3. The chain's CDR3 is CASSHEGGLAIEQYF. CDR3 DNA: TGTGCCAGCAGCCACGAGGGTGGACTAGCGATCGAGCAGTACTTC.

This sequence joins TRBV9 and TRBJ2-1; TRBD2 agrees at 10 bases. The germline CDR1 and CDR2 sequences are SGDLS and YYNGEE. J was trimmed by 9 bases and V by 0 bases; bases with no gene match: 6. There are 15 residues in the CDR3. Here the CDR3 reads CASSVAVSGGSEQFF. The CDR3 nucleotides are TGTGCCAGCAGCGTAGCTGTTAGCGGGGGGTCTGAGCAGTTCTTC.

This clone was found a few times. The genes are TRBV6-1 and TRBJ2-7; 7 bases align to TRBD1. CDR1 MNHNS and CDR2 SASEGT come from the germline V gene. This CDR3 contains 14 residues. The trim removed 10 bases at V and 5 bases at J, leaving 14 bases unmatched. CDR3 in amino acids: CAINSGTAADEQYF. The CDR3 DNA follows: TGTGCCATCAACTCCGGGACAGCGGCGGACGAGCAGTACTTC.

In this sample, this clone turned up a few times. The chain recombines TRBV6-1 with TRBJ2-1, with 9 nucleotides matching TRBD2. The CDR3 runs 16 residues. Trimming cost V 7 bases and J 0 bases; bases outside gene matches: 7. The germline V gene has CDR1 MNHNS and CDR2 SASEGT. CDR3 residues: CASMPSGGSSYNEQFF. In DNA, the CDR3 is TGTGCCAGCATGCCCAGCGGGGGGAGCTCCTACAATGAGCAGTTCTTC.

The chain is built from TRBV5-1 and TRBJ2-3; D could derive from TRBD1 or TRBD2 (6 bases each). Germline CDR1 SGHRS, CDR2 YFSETQ. The CDR3 runs to 20 residues. Trimming removed 3 bases at V and 0 bases at J, with 26 bases between. CDR3 in amino acids: CASSYPDLGGQSPSTDTQYF. The CDR3 DNA is TGCGCCAGCAGCTATCCAGACCTGGGGGGCCAGAGCCCTAGCACAGATACGCAGTATTTT.

A remark on this clone: One end of the junction fails to match germline, which may point to a read error. The chain combines TRBV5-1 with TRBJ2-1; 10 bases line up with TRBD1. The CDR3 is made up of 14 amino acids. Per germline, CDR1 SGHRS and CDR2 YFSETQ. The CDR3 sequence: CPSSTGTGVGEQFF. CDR3 nucleotide sequence: TGCCCCAGCAGCACAGGGACAGGGGTTGGTGAGCAGTTCTTC.

Ten or more counts support this clone. V gene TRBV3-1 combines with J gene TRBJ1-3; 8 positions match TRBD1. J lost 4 bases, V lost 2 bases, and 7 bases had no gene match. CDR1 is LGHDT and CDR2 is YNNKEL in the germline V gene (reference sequence). This CDR3 is 16 amino acids long. This chain's CDR3 is CASSQSRQGPGNTIYF. In nucleotides, the CDR3 is TGTGCCAGCAGCCAATCGAGACAGGGGCCCGGAAACACCATATATTTT.

This clone was recorded once. The V gene is TRBV18, the J gene TRBJ1-2; no definite D call. The germline CDR1 and CDR2 sequences are KGHSH and LQKENI. The V end was cut by 6 bases, the J end by 6 bases, with 20 bases between. The CDR3 extends over 15 amino acids. CDR3 loop: CASSPTPENGNGYTF. The CDR3 region has the DNA TGTGCCAGCTCGCCGACACCTGAGAATGGTAATGGCTACACCTTC.

A remark on this clone: A junction boundary mismatches the germline segment, possibly from a read error. The CDR3 DNA reads TGCTCCAGCAGCTTGGCGGCAGGAGTCTTTCCTCAAGAGACCCATTACTTC. Its translation is CSSSLAAGVFPQETHYF. The chain is built from TRBV5-1 and TRBJ2-5; D remains unclear. The CDR3 contains 17 residues. Per the germline V gene, CDR1 is SGHRS and CDR2 is YFSETQ.

This clone was observed at least ten times. The gene calls are TRBV27 and TRBJ2-1, with a weak D call TRBD2 (5 bases). The germline CDR1 and CDR2 sequences are MNHEY and SMNVEV (reference sequence). The CDR3 spans 18 residues. V lost 6 bases to trimming and J lost 1 base, with 22 bases between them. Here the CDR3 reads CASSLVRLRVQSYNEQFF. For the CDR3, the DNA is TGTGCCAGCAGCCTAGTCCGCTTGCGGGTTCAGTCCTACAATGAGCAGTTCTTC.

A word on this clone: One end of the junction is discordant with germline, which a read error may explain. The chain carries TRBV6-2 or TRBV6-3 and TRBJ1-1; no clear D. The CDR3 is 11 amino acids. Germline lookup yields CDR1 MNHEY and CDR2 SVGEGT. The CDR3 spells CSTVGNNEAFF. The DNA of the CDR3 is TGTTCTACTGTTGGTAACAATGAAGCTTTCTTT.

CDR3 DNA sequence: TGTGCCAGCAGTCGAGGGGGAGACTACGAGCAGTACTTC. This sequence encodes CASSRGGDYEQYF. V is TRBV7-3 and J is TRBJ2-7, with D perhaps TRBD1 (6 bases). The CDR3 is made up of 13 amino acids. Trimming removed 6 bases at V and 3 bases at J, with 12 bases between. Germline V gene data show CDR1 as SGHTA and CDR2 as FQGTGA. The complete variable domain, with remaining parts taken from reference TRBV7-3 and TRBJ2-7, reads GAGVSQTPSNKVTEKGKYVELRCDPISGHTALYWYRQSLGQGPEFLIYFQGTGAADDSGLPNDRFFAVRPEGSVSTLKIQRTERGDSAVYLCASSRGGDYEQYFGPGTRLTVT.

CDR3 residues: CASSLQGEETQYF. CDR3 nucleotides: TGCGCCAGCAGCTTGCAGGGGGAGGAGACCCAGTACTTC. The genes are TRBV5-1 and TRBJ2-7, with 7 bases lining up with TRBD1. The tail of the sequence fits TRBJ2-5 better, so the J call may be wrong. Germline CDR1 SGHRS, CDR2 YFSETQ. CDR3 length: 13 amino acids.

There are many counts of this clone. This chain uses TRBV7-2 with TRBJ2-5; no reliable D call. CDR3 size: 13 residues. Looked up from germline, CDR1 is SGHTA and CDR2 is FQGNSA. V was clipped by 6 bases and J by 2 bases, with 10 bases between them. The CDR3 DNA follows: TGTGCCAGCAGTCGGGCCACTCAAGAGACCCAGTACTTC. Translated: CASSRATQETQYF.

Many counts were recorded for this clone. An end of the junction does not agree with germline; a read error may underlie this. The CDR3 DNA reads as TGTGCCAGCAGGGAAGGACACCCGCCCTCCTACGAGCAGTACTTC. It translates to CASREGHPPSYEQYF. The genes are TRBV2 and TRBJ2-7, with D maybe TRBD1 (5 bases). CDR3 length equals 15 residues. Germline V lookup: CDR1 SNHLY, CDR2 FYNNEI. Full variable domain (missing parts from reference TRBV2 and TRBJ2-7): EPEVTQTPSHQVTQMGQEVILRCVPISNHLYFYWYRQILGQKVEFLVSFYNNEISEKSEIFDDQFSVERPDGSNFTLKIRSTKLEDSAMYFCASREGHPPSYEQYFGPGTRLTVT.

This clone occurred many times. The V and J genes are TRBV7-2 and TRBJ2-7, with 7 nucleotides matching TRBD1. The CDR3 covers 14 residues. Trimming removed 4 bases from V and 1 base from J; junction bases left unmatched: 4. The germline CDR1 and CDR2 sequences are SGHTA and FQGNSA. CDR3 nucleotides: TGTGCCAGCAGCTCATGGACAGGTTCCTACGAGCAGTACTTC. Residues: CASSSWTGSYEQYF.

CDR3 sequence (DNA): TGTGCCAGTATTATTTTACCGGGACATGGCCACGAGCAGTACTTC. Translation: CASIILPGHGHEQYF. The chain uses TRBV19 and TRBJ2-7; tentative D call: TRBD1 (6 bases). Per germline, CDR1 LNHDA and CDR2 SQIVND (reference sequence). The CDR3 covers 15 residues. V was trimmed by 7 bases and J by 5 bases, leaving 21 bases between them.

The rearrangement uses TRBV27 and TRBJ1-2, with D possibly TRBD1 on 6 matching bases. Per the germline V gene, CDR1 is MNHEY and CDR2 is SMNVEV (reference sequence). The CDR3 runs 15 residues. Trimming removed 5 bases from V and 0 bases from J, with 13 bases in between. The CDR3 DNA reads TGTGCCAGCAGTAGGACACAGGGACCTAACTATGGCTACACCTTC. This encodes CASSRTQGPNYGYTF.

This clone was counted a few times. This rearrangement joins TRBV6-1 to TRBJ2-7; 9 bases agree with TRBD2. Germline-derived CDR1 and CDR2 are MNHNS and SASEGT. V shed 1 base and J 4 bases; nucleotides not matched to a gene: 8. This CDR3 contains 16 residues. The CDR3 DNA follows: TGTGCCAGCAGTGAAGATGGCGGGGGGGCCGAGTACGAGCAGTACTTC. This encodes CASSEDGGGAEYEQYF.